What follows are 2 T cell receptor beta chains derived from one specimen sequenced in a study of blood T cell repertoires in COVID-19. TCRdb's table, derived via immunoSEQ multiplex PCR, lists solely in-frame clones and lacks some. In the table there are 130,000 to 150,000 clones, under 85% of which are singletons. Sequences were obtained from peripheral blood. These receptors were collected from a man aged 45-65 years with active or convalescent COVID-19.

The chain is built from TRBV7-3 and TRBJ2-1, with D unresolved. The germline CDR1 and CDR2 sequences are SGHTA and FQGTGA. This CDR3 has 17 amino acids. V was cut by 0 bases and J by 1 base, with 13 bases left in between. The DNA of the CDR3 is TGTGCCAGCAGCTTAACGGCAGCTGGCGGTTCCTACAATGAGCAGTTCTTC. Protein sequence: CASSLTAAGGSYNEQFF. Supplemented by reference TRBV7-3 and TRBJ2-1, the full variable domain reads GAGVSQTPSNKVTEKGKYVELRCDPISGHTALYWYRQSLGQGPEFLIYFQGTGAADDSGLPNDRFFAVRPEGSVSTLKIQRTERGDSAVYLCASSLTAAGGSYNEQFFGPGTRLTVL.

The chain combines TRBV5-1 with TRBJ2-2; the match to TRBD2 covers 11 bases. Germline V gives CDR1 SGHRS, CDR2 YFSETQ. Trimming removed 4 bases from V and 1 base from J; junction bases left unmatched: 18. The CDR3 has 21 amino acids. CDR3 bases: TGCGCCAGCAGCCCCCGGGGGACTAGCGGTATGGTGGCGGAGAACACCGGGGAGCTGTTTTTT. It specifies CASSPRGTSGMVAENTGELFF. The variable domain in full, with the rest retrieved from reference TRBV5-1 and TRBJ2-2, is KAGVTQTPRYLIKTRGQQVTLSCSPISGHRSVSWYQQTPGQGLQFLFEYFSETQRNKGNFPGRFSGRQFSNSRSEMNVSTLELGDSALYLCASSPRGTSGMVAENTGELFFGEGSRLTVL.